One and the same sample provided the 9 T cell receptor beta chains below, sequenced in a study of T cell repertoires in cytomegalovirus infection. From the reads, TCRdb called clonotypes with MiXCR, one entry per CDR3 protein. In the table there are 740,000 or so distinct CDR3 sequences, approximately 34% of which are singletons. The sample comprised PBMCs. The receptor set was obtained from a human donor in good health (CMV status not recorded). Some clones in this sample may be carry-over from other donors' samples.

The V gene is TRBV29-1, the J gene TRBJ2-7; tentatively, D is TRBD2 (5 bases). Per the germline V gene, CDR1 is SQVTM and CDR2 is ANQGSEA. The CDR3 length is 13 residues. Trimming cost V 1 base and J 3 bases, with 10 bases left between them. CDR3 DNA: TGCAGCGTTGAAGGGGAGTTGAGCTACGAGCAGTACTTC. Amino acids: CSVEGELSYEQYF.

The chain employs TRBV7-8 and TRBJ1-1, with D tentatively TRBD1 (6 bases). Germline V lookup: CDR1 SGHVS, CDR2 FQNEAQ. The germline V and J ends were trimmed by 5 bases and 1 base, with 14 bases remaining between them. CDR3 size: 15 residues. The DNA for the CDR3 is TGTGCCAGCAGCCGAGCCCAGGGGTGGAACACTGAAGCTTTCTTT. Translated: CASSRAQGWNTEAFF.

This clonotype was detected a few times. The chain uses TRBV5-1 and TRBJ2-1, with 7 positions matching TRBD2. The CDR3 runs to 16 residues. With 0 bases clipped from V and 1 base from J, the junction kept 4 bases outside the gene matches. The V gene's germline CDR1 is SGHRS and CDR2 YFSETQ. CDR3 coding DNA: TGCGCCAGCAGCTTGGCGCGGGGAGGGTCCTACAATGAGCAGTTCTTC. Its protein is CASSLARGGSYNEQFF. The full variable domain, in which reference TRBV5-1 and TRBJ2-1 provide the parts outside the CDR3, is KAGVTQTPRYLIKTRGQQVTLSCSPISGHRSVSWYQQTPGQGLQFLFEYFSETQRNKGNFPGRFSGRQFSNSRSEMNVSTLELGDSALYLCASSLARGGSYNEQFFGPGTRLTVL.

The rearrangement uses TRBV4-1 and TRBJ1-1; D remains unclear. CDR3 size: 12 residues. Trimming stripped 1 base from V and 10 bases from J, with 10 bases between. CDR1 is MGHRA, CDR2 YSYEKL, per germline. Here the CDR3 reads CASSQASNRAFF. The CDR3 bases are TGCGCCAGCAGCCAAGCGTCCAATCGAGCTTTCTTT.

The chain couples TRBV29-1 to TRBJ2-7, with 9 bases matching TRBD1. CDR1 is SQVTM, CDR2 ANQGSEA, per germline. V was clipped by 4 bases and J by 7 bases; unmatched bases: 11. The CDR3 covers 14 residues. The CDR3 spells CSVGSGTGPSEQYF. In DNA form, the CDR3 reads TGCAGCGTTGGAAGCGGGACAGGGCCGTCGGAGCAGTACTTC.

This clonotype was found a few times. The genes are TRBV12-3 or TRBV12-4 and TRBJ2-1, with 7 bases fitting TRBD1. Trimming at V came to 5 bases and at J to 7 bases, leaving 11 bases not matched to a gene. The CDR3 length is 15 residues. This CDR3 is CASSPGQASVNEQFF. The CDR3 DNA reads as TGTGCCAGCAGTCCCGGACAGGCCTCAGTGAATGAGCAGTTCTTC.

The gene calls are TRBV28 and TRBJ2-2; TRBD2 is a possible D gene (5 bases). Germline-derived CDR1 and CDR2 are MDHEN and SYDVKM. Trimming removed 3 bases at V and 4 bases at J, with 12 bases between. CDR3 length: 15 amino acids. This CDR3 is CASSFLSAGTGELFF. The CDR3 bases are TGTGCCAGCAGTTTTTTGTCTGCGGGCACCGGGGAGCTGTTTTTT.

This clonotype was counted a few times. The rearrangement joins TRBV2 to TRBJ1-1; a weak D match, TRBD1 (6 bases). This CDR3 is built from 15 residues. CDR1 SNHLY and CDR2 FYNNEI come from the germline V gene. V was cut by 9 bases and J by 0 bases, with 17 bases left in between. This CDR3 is CAREKRQDMNTEAFF. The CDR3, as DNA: TGTGCCAGGGAAAAGCGACAGGACATGAACACTGAAGCTTTCTTT.

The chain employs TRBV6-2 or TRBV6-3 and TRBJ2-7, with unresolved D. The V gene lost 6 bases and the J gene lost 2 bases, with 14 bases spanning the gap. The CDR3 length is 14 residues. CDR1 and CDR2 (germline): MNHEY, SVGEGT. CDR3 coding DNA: TGTGCCAGCAGCCGACCCCAGCTAACCTACGAGCAGTACTTC. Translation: CASSRPQLTYEQYF.